This T cell receptor beta chain was retrieved from a study of blood T cell repertoires in COVID-19. Trimming pared 5 bases from V and 0 bases from J, leaving 7 bases between. This CDR3 has 13 amino acids. Measured with immunoSEQ multiplex PCR; TCRdb has only the in-frame clones, and not every one. Among under 250,000 clones listed, 80% to 90% were seen once. Individuals aged roughly 18 to 95 years were recruited from some 26 US areas. V is TRBV12-3 or TRBV12-4 and J is TRBJ1-1, with D perhaps matching TRBD1 (5 bases). This sequence was found in a woman in her 30s who had been exposed to COVID-19. Sequencing input: PBMCs or T cells enriched from blood (not recorded which). The CDR3 region has the DNA TGTGCCAGCAGTACAGGACTGAACACTGAAGCTTTCTTT. Protein product: CASSTGLNTEAFF.